The entry below gives a single T cell receptor beta chain sequence along with its context. Its antigen is unidentified. Measured with immunoSEQ multiplex PCR; TCRdb has only the in-frame clones, and not every one. The table includes tens of thousands of clones, 85% to 95% detected once. Germline assignment: CDR1 MGHRA and CDR2 YSYEKL. Germline trimming cut 5 bases from V and 0 bases from J; bases unmatched to any gene: 11. The CDR3 is 17 amino acids. The sample originates from a study of PD-1 blockade in classical Hodgkin lymphoma. Findings of the study overall: Unlike CD8+ TCR diversity, which did not rise significantly by C4D1, CD4+ TCR diversity did. Complete responders possessed baseline diversity comparable to newly diagnosed patients.

Time point denoted: cycle 4 day 1 (C4D1), after five to seven weeks of nivolumab. Following autologous stem cell transplantation, relapse occurred in every patient, and exposure to brentuximab vedotin varied. Classification of best responses gave complete response, partial response or progressive disease. This specimen consisted of peripheral blood mononuclear cells (PBMCs), obtained before the fourth cycle of nivolumab. The origin of this receptor is a human donor with classical Hodgkin lymphoma. The chain uses TRBV4-1 and TRBJ2-3; 7 positions match TRBD2. The CDR3 spells CASSEGLGGSSTDTQYF. In nucleotides, the CDR3 is TGCGCCAGCAGCGAAGGACTGGGGGGGTCTAGCACAGATACGCAGTATTTT.